Listed below are T cell receptor beta chains from one sample, sequenced in a study of T cells after yellow fever vaccination. TCRdb reprocessed the 5' RACE reads via MiXCR and lists one record per CDR3 protein. In the table there are a few hundred thousand distinct CDR3 sequences, approximately 5.7% of which are singletons. Sample: PBMCs, taken 5 days after the yellow fever booster vaccination. All receptors derive from a man between 25 and 39 years old who received the YFV17D yellow fever vaccine. Both conserved end residues are part of each CDR3. The D gene is left open where the match is weak. The size entry is marked missing in some rows and otherwise reads once, few, many or a size class.

d_gene | j_gene | v_gene | len | abundance | CDR3nt | CDR3aa
NA | TRBJ1-1 | TRBV29-1 | 16 | few | TGCAGCGTTGGAAGGAGGGGATCGGTGAGGAGTTTTGAAGCTTTCTTT | CSVGRRGSVRSFEAFF
NA | TRBJ2-1 | TRBV15 | 17 | many | TGTGCCACCAGCGGAGCGGATGGACAGAGCTCCTACAATGAGCAGTTCTTC | CATSGADGQSSYNEQFF
NA | TRBJ2-5 | TRBV18 | 15 | NA | TGTGCCAGCTCACCGCTCATAGGGACCTTCGAGACCCAGTACTTC | CASSPLIGTFETQYF
NA | TRBJ2-1 | TRBV5-6 | 18 | many | TGTGCCAGCAGCTTTCTGCGATCCACGGGACGGGCCTACAATGAGCAGTTCTTC | CASSFLRSTGRAYNEQFF
TRBD2 | TRBJ2-3 | TRBV7-2 | 16 | many | TGTGCCAGCAGCTTGAACGGCGGGAGGGGGTCAGATACGCAGTATTTT | CASSLNGGRGSDTQYF
NA | TRBJ2-7 | TRBV3-1 | 13 | NA | TGTGCCAGCAGCCCTGTCCCTAGTTACGAGCAGTACTTC | CASSPVPSYEQYF
NA | TRBJ2-6 | TRBV6-2/TRBV6-3 | 15 | NA | TGTGCCAGCAGTTACTCGGTCTCTGGGGCCAACGTCCTGACTTTC | CASSYSVSGANVLTF
NA | TRBJ1-2 | TRBV19 | 15 | NA | TGTGCCAGTAGTTTAGACAGGAGAAGCGACTATGGCTACACCTTC | CASSLDRRSDYGYTF
NA | TRBJ2-5 | TRBV7-7 | 16 | NA | TGTGCCAGCAGCTTATTTGGTTCACAGCCCCAAGAGACCCAGTACTTC | CASSLFGSQPQETQYF
NA | TRBJ2-3 | TRBV7-8 | 14 | many | TGTGCCAGCAGCCAAACCGACAGACCAGATACGCAGTATTTT | CASSQTDRPDTQYF
TRBD2 | TRBJ2-5 | TRBV12-3/TRBV12-4 | 17 | NA | TGTGCCAGCAGTTTGTGGGCTAGCGGGAGTGGCCAAGAGACCCAGTACTTC | CASSLWASGSGQETQYF
TRBD1 | TRBJ2-1 | TRBV7-2 | 13 | once | TGTGCCAGCAGCTTGCGACGACAGGGTTTTAAGTTCTTC | CASSLRRQGFKFF
NA | TRBJ2-7 | TRBV9 | 17 | many | TGTGCCAGCAGCCCGGGACCAAAAATTCCCCGCCTCTACGAGCAGTACTTC | CASSPGPKIPRLYEQYF
TRBD2 | TRBJ2-5 | TRBV5-1 | 18 | few | TGCGCCAGCAGCTCGGGGCGAGCGGGAGTCTCCCCCGGGGAGACCCAGTACTTC | CASSSGRAGVSPGETQYF
NA | TRBJ1-1 | TRBV28 | 11 | NA | TGTGCCAGCAGTTTAGTTGATGAAGCTTTCTTT | CASSLVDEAFF
TRBD2 | TRBJ2-1 | TRBV7-3 | 19 | few | TGTGCCAGCAGCTCCCTAAGCCCGTCTGGACTAGCGGACTACAATGAGCAGTTCTTC | CASSSLSPSGLADYNEQFF
TRBD2 | TRBJ2-1 | TRBV29-1 | 16 | NA | TGCAGCGGGGGTGGCGGGACTAGCGTCCCTGGGAATGAGCAGTTCTTC | CSGGGGTSVPGNEQFF
NA | TRBJ2-2 | TRBV24-1 | 12 | many | TGTGCCACCGCCGCGGATCACGGGGAGCTGTTTTTT | CATAADHGELFF
NA | TRBJ2-5 | TRBV3-1 | 14 | few | TGTGCCAGCAGCCCTACCGGAGGGGGGGAGACCCAGTACTTC | CASSPTGGGETQYF
NA | TRBJ2-2 | TRBV4-3 | 16 | NA | TGCGCCAGCAGCCAAGAGGTCGGTCCGAGCACCGGGGAGCTGTTTTTT | CASSQEVGPSTGELFF
NA | TRBJ2-6 | TRBV30 | 13 | few | TGTGCCTGGATGGTATTTGGGGCCAACGTCCTGACTTTC | CAWMVFGANVLTF
NA | TRBJ2-3 | TRBV10-3 | 12 | many | TGTGCCATCAGCCCAAGCACAGATACGCAGTATTTT | CAISPSTDTQYF
NA | TRBJ1-1 | TRBV5-1 | 16 | many | TGCGCCAGCAGCTTTCTCCTGGGACACGCGCGCGCTGAAGCTTTCTTT | CASSFLLGHARAEAFF
NA | TRBJ2-7 | TRBV12-3/TRBV12-4 | 15 | many | TGTGCCAGCAGTCCTGGAGCAGGCAGAGGGTACGAGCAGTACTTC | CASSPGAGRGYEQYF
NA | TRBJ1-5 | TRBV9 | 14 | NA | TGTGCCAGCAGCGTAGATGGGGGGAATCAGCCCCAGCATTTT | CASSVDGGNQPQHF
NA | TRBJ2-7 | TRBV6-5 | 15 | few | TGTGCCAGCAGCGACTCCGGGACGCTTGCCTACGAGCAGTACTTC | CASSDSGTLAYEQYF
NA | TRBJ2-2 | TRBV30 | 12 | many | TGTGCCGGATATGGGGGAACCGGGGAGCTGTTTTTT | CAGYGGTGELFF
TRBD1 | TRBJ2-6 | TRBV23-1 | 17 | NA | TGCGCCAGCGTAACAGGGGTTAACTCCTCTGGGGCCAACGTCCTGACTTTC | CASVTGVNSSGANVLTF
TRBD1 | TRBJ2-7 | TRBV10-3 | 15 | NA | TGTGCCATCAGTGAACCCCGGGACAGGGCCGGCGAGCAGTACTTC | CAISEPRDRAGEQYF
TRBD1 | TRBJ2-2 | TRBV3-1 | 18 | NA | TGTGCCAGCAGCCAAGATCCCCGACAGGGGACGAACACCGGGGAGCTGTTTTTT | CASSQDPRQGTNTGELFF
TRBD1 | TRBJ2-3 | TRBV6-1 | 14 | few | TGTGCCAGCAATAGACAGGGGCCTCTAGATACGCAGTATTTT | CASNRQGPLDTQYF
TRBD1 | TRBJ1-2 | TRBV12-3/TRBV12-4 | 14 | NA | TGTGCCAGCAGTTTAGAGACAGGGTGGGGCGGCTACACCTTC | CASSLETGWGGYTF
TRBD2 | TRBJ2-1 | TRBV5-1 | 17 | few | TGCGCCAGCAGCTTGGTCACCCTAGCGGAGAGTTACAATGAGCAGTTCTTC | CASSLVTLAESYNEQFF
NA | TRBJ2-1 | TRBV12-3/TRBV12-4 | 15 | few | TGTGCCAGCAGTTCCTGGGAGGATAGAGACAATGAGCAGTTCTTC | CASSSWEDRDNEQFF
NA | TRBJ2-3 | TRBV20-1 | 13 | many | TGCAGTGCACCCGTAGGGACGACAGATACGCAGTATTTT | CSAPVGTTDTQYF
NA | TRBJ1-1 | TRBV5-1 | 17 | many | TGCGCCAGCAGCTTGAGGGCACCCTCTCAGGGAGCCACTGAAGCTTTCTTT | CASSLRAPSQGATEAFF
NA | TRBJ2-4 | TRBV30 | 11 | few | TGTGCCTGGACAGGGGAAGGCATTCAGTACTTC | CAWTGEGIQYF
TRBD1 | TRBJ2-1 | TRBV7-7 | 14 | few | TGTGCTAGCAGCTCAAGACAGGGGCATAGTGAGCAGTTCTTC | CASSSRQGHSEQFF
NA | TRBJ2-4 | TRBV9 | 14 | few | TGTGCCAGCAGCGTAGATGGGGCCAAAAACATTCAGTACTTC | CASSVDGAKNIQYF
NA | TRBJ2-3 | TRBV7-3 | 14 | many | TGTGCCAGCAGCTTAAGGGGGAGCACAGATACGCAGTATTTT | CASSLRGSTDTQYF
TRBD2 | TRBJ2-2 | TRBV7-3 | 14 | many | TGTGCCAGCAGACTAGCGGGAGTTACCGGGGAGCTGTTTTTT | CASRLAGVTGELFF
NA | TRBJ2-5 | TRBV21-1 | 16 | many | TGTGCCAGCAGCAATAGGCAGCGGGAGTTCTCAGAGACCCAGTACTTC | CASSNRQREFSETQYF
TRBD2 | TRBJ2-2 | TRBV7-3 | 16 | few | TGTGCCAGCAGCTTATTGGCGGGAGGTTACACCGGGGAGCTGTTTTTT | CASSLLAGGYTGELFF
NA | TRBJ2-5 | TRBV7-2 | 15 | few | TGTGCCAGCAGCCCCTCACCCAGCGGACAAGAGACCCAGTACTTC | CASSPSPSGQETQYF